This is a list of T cell receptor beta chains from one sample in a study of T cells in Graves' hyperthyroidism and ophthalmopathy. TCRdb re-derived calls from the multiplex PCR reads in MiXCR, one entry per CDR3 protein. The sample has some 400,000 distinct CDR3 sequences; about 15% are singletons. The sequenced sample consisted of blood. The receptors stem from a woman aged 55-69 years with Graves' hyperthyroidism. The CDR3 runs from the conserved cysteine through the conserved F or W. Fields, in order: clone size, V gene, D gene, J gene, CDR3 protein, CDR3 DNA. The D gene is left open where the match is weak. Size values are once, few and many counts, or a class for expanded clones, and some rows have none.

size: many; V: TRBV18; D: TRBD1; J: TRBJ1-1; CDR3: CASSPTGTGVGLMGFF; DNA: TGTGCCAGCTCACCCACCGGGACAGGGGTCGGGCTAATGGGATTCTTT
size: many; V: TRBV18; D: TRBD1; J: TRBJ2-4; CDR3: CASSPSMGQGAGNIQYF; DNA: TGTGCCAGCTCACCGTCGATGGGACAGGGGGCGGGAAACATTCAGTACTTC
size: many; V: TRBV10-2; D: TRBD2; J: TRBJ2-1; CDR3: CASSTGLADYNEQFF; DNA: TGCGCCAGCAGCACGGGACTAGCGGATTACAATGAGCAGTTCTTC
size: -; V: TRBV3-1; D: -; J: TRBJ2-1; CDR3: CASSQRAPNNEQFF; DNA: TGTGCCAGCAGCCAGAGGGCCCCCAACAATGAGCAGTTCTTC
size: -; V: TRBV19; D: -; J: TRBJ1-4; CDR3: CASRDRDTWSSTNEKLFF; DNA: TGTGCCAGTAGGGACCGGGACACCTGGAGCTCCACTAATGAAAAACTGTTTTTT
size: many; V: TRBV7-2; D: TRBD2; J: TRBJ2-3; CDR3: CASSLNGRPGDTQYF; DNA: TGTGCCAGCAGCTTAAACGGGAGGCCTGGGGATACGCAGTATTTT
size: -; V: TRBV11-3; D: TRBD1; J: TRBJ2-2; CDR3: CASSFSGTASTGELFF; DNA: TGTGCCAGCAGCTTCTCCGGGACAGCCTCAACCGGGGAGCTGTTTTTT
size: few; V: TRBV19; D: TRBD1; J: TRBJ1-4; CDR3: CASSMPRTGGAGEKLFF; DNA: TGTGCCAGTAGTATGCCACGGACAGGCGGCGCCGGTGAAAAACTGTTTTTT
size: few; V: TRBV6-1; D: -; J: TRBJ1-1; CDR3: CASRDLHNTEAFF; DNA: TGTGCCAGCAGAGACCTACATAACACTGAAGCTTTCTTT
size: -; V: TRBV5-4; D: TRBD2; J: TRBJ2-7; CDR3: CASSFDRRSGRYTYEQYF; DNA: TGTGCCAGCAGCTTCGATAGGCGCAGCGGGAGGTACACCTACGAGCAGTACTTC
size: many; V: TRBV3-1; D: -; J: TRBJ2-3; CDR3: CASSPELNSRTDTQYF; DNA: TGTGCCAGCAGCCCTGAACTCAATTCACGCACAGATACGCAGTATTTT
size: few; V: TRBV27; D: TRBD2; J: TRBJ2-1; CDR3: CASSPQSTSGTYNGQFF; DNA: TGTGCCAGCAGTCCCCAGTCGACTAGCGGGACCTACAATGGGCAGTTCTTC
size: many; V: TRBV9; D: -; J: TRBJ2-7; CDR3: CASSPGVGSYEQYF; DNA: TGTGCCAGCAGCCCAGGGGTAGGTTCCTACGAGCAGTACTTC
size: -; V: TRBV20-1; D: -; J: TRBJ2-1; CDR3: CSARDNRVPYNEQFF; DNA: TGCAGTGCTAGAGACAACAGGGTTCCCTACAATGAGCAGTTCTTC
size: many; V: TRBV5-1; D: -; J: TRBJ2-4; CDR3: CASSENRVQYF; DNA: TGCGCCAGCAGCGAGAACAGGGTTCAGTACTTC
size: -; V: TRBV12-5; D: -; J: TRBJ1-3; CDR3: CASGLVGSGNTIYF; DNA: TGTGCTAGTGGTTTGGTAGGGTCTGGAAACACCATATATTTT
size: many; V: TRBV20-1; D: -; J: TRBJ2-1; CDR3: CSAKAPHGYNEQFF; DNA: TGCAGTGCTAAGGCGCCTCATGGGTACAATGAGCAGTTCTTC
size: many; V: TRBV20-1; D: -; J: TRBJ1-5; CDR3: CSAIAGAGNQPQHF; DNA: TGCAGTGCTATTGCGGGGGCTGGCAATCAGCCCCAGCATTTT
size: many; V: TRBV18; D: -; J: TRBJ2-5; CDR3: CASSPPLQGRETQYF; DNA: TGTGCCAGCTCACCACCTCTACAGGGCAGGGAGACCCAGTACTTC
size: many; V: TRBV11-3; D: -; J: TRBJ2-5; CDR3: CASSQQTGAGETQYF; DNA: TGTGCCAGCAGCCAACAGACTGGAGCGGGCGAGACCCAGTACTTC
size: -; V: TRBV7-9; D: TRBD2; J: TRBJ2-1; CDR3: CASSTSLTSGRGLRFF; DNA: TGTGCCAGCAGTACCTCCCTGACTAGCGGGAGAGGGTTGCGGTTCTTC
size: many; V: TRBV6-6; D: -; J: TRBJ1-1; CDR3: CASSYSMGRTEAFF; DNA: TGTGCCAGCAGTTACTCAATGGGGAGAACTGAAGCTTTCTTT
size: many; V: TRBV7-9; D: TRBD1; J: TRBJ2-1; CDR3: CASSLRDRAYNEQFF; DNA: TGTGCCAGCAGCCTCCGGGACAGGGCCTACAATGAGCAGTTCTTC
size: many; V: TRBV27; D: -; J: TRBJ2-7; CDR3: CASSLSDGRFYEQYF; DNA: TGTGCCAGCAGTTTATCGGACGGCAGGTTCTACGAGCAGTACTTC
size: few; V: TRBV4-1; D: -; J: TRBJ1-1; CDR3: CASSHFWYPPRAPNTEAFF; DNA: TGCGCCAGCAGCCATTTCTGGTACCCCCCCAGGGCCCCGAACACTGAAGCTTTCTTT
size: -; V: TRBV6-1; D: TRBD2; J: TRBJ2-3; CDR3: CASRGLARGDTDTQYF; DNA: TGTGCCAGCCGGGGACTAGCGAGGGGGGACACAGATACGCAGTATTTT
size: many; V: TRBV12-3/TRBV12-4; D: -; J: TRBJ2-5; CDR3: CASREGAGETQYF; DNA: TGTGCCAGCAGGGAGGGGGCGGGAGAGACCCAGTACTTC
size: many; V: TRBV20-1; D: -; J: TRBJ2-7; CDR3: CSASEGLTSSYEQYF; DNA: TGCAGTGCTAGTGAGGGACTTACGAGCTCCTACGAGCAGTACTTC
size: -; V: TRBV9; D: -; J: TRBJ2-7; CDR3: CASSVGRSMYEQYF; DNA: TGTGCCAGCAGCGTAGGACGTAGCATGTACGAGCAGTACTTC
size: -; V: TRBV18; D: -; J: TRBJ2-4; CDR3: CASSPSSLGIAKNIQYF; DNA: TGTGCCAGCTCACCATCTAGCCTGGGGATAGCCAAAAACATTCAGTACTTC
size: many; V: TRBV10-3; D: -; J: TRBJ2-7; CDR3: CAPWVDHEQYF; DNA: TGTGCCCCCTGGGTCGACCACGAGCAGTACTTC
size: many; V: TRBV27; D: -; J: TRBJ2-3; CDR3: CASSLLAPRTDTQYF; DNA: TGTGCCAGCAGTTTATTGGCTCCCCGCACAGATACGCAGTATTTT
size: many; V: TRBV28; D: TRBD1; J: TRBJ2-7; CDR3: CASSIQGYEQYF; DNA: TGTGCCAGCAGCATACAGGGGTACGAGCAGTACTTC
size: -; V: TRBV27; D: TRBD2; J: TRBJ2-5; CDR3: CASSFSGRIETQYF; DNA: TGTGCCAGCAGTTTTAGCGGGAGGATTGAGACCCAGTACTTC
size: many; V: TRBV27; D: -; J: TRBJ1-1; CDR3: CASSLALSGTEAFF; DNA: TGTGCCAGCAGTTTGGCTTTGTCTGGGACTGAAGCTTTCTTT
size: -; V: TRBV15; D: -; J: TRBJ1-1; CDR3: CATSFLDGDGEAFF; DNA: TGTGCCACCAGCTTTTTAGACGGGGACGGTGAAGCTTTCTTT
size: -; V: TRBV24-1; D: -; J: TRBJ1-2; CDR3: CATSVPGGYTF; DNA: TGTGCCACCAGTGTCCCCGGCGGCTACACCTTC
size: -; V: TRBV14; D: TRBD1; J: TRBJ2-1; CDR3: CASSLKGRGRNEQFF; DNA: TGTGCCAGCAGTCTTAAGGGCAGGGGGCGGAATGAGCAGTTCTTC
size: -; V: TRBV10-3; D: TRBD1; J: TRBJ2-5; CDR3: CAISDQSRDSKETQYF; DNA: TGTGCCATCAGTGACCAAAGCAGGGACAGTAAAGAGACCCAGTACTTC
size: -; V: TRBV20-1; D: -; J: TRBJ1-2; CDR3: CSAPDGFGGGYTF; DNA: TGCAGTGCACCGGACGGATTTGGCGGTGGCTACACCTTC
size: few; V: TRBV27; D: -; J: TRBJ1-1; CDR3: CASSIDRNTEAFF; DNA: TGTGCCAGCAGTATCGACAGGAACACTGAAGCTTTCTTT
size: few; V: TRBV6-1; D: -; J: TRBJ2-3; CDR3: CASRGYGGSTDTQYF; DNA: TGTGCCAGCAGGGGATATGGGGGCTCCACAGATACGCAGTATTTT
size: many; V: TRBV12-3/TRBV12-4; D: -; J: TRBJ2-3; CDR3: CASSLPTRTQYF; DNA: TGTGCCAGCAGTTTGCCCACGAGGACGCAGTATTTT
size: -; V: TRBV30; D: -; J: TRBJ1-3; CDR3: CAWSLGLRNSGNTIYF; DNA: TGTGCCTGGAGCTTGGGACTGCGGAACTCTGGAAACACCATATATTTT
size: -; V: TRBV29-1; D: TRBD1; J: TRBJ2-3; CDR3: CSVDRTGASTDTQYF; DNA: TGCAGCGTGGACAGGACAGGAGCTAGCACAGATACGCAGTATTTT
size: few; V: TRBV29-1; D: TRBD1; J: TRBJ2-1; CDR3: CSVRIRDRGHNEQFF; DNA: TGCAGCGTCCGAATCCGGGACAGGGGACACAATGAGCAGTTCTTC
size: -; V: TRBV4-1; D: TRBD2; J: TRBJ2-1; CDR3: CASGQGAGGDYNEQFF; DNA: TGCGCCAGCGGCCAAGGCGCGGGAGGGGACTACAATGAGCAGTTCTTC
size: many; V: TRBV12-3/TRBV12-4; D: -; J: TRBJ2-1; CDR3: CASSLTQGSYNEQFF; DNA: TGTGCCAGCAGTTTAACGCAGGGGTCCTACAATGAGCAGTTCTTC
size: many; V: TRBV6-1; D: TRBD2; J: TRBJ2-1; CDR3: CASSEATSGYNEQFF; DNA: TGTGCCAGCAGTGAAGCGACTAGCGGCTACAATGAGCAGTTCTTC
size: few; V: TRBV11-2; D: TRBD1; J: TRBJ2-4; CDR3: CASSPRTGQNIQYF; DNA: TGTGCCAGCAGCCCGAGGACAGGCCAAAACATTCAGTACTTC
size: -; V: TRBV27; D: TRBD2; J: TRBJ2-7; CDR3: CASSGGRKYEQYF; DNA: TGTGCCAGCAGCGGCGGGAGGAAATACGAGCAGTACTTC